This TCR beta chain was sequenced for a study of neoadjuvant nivolumab and ipilimumab in lung cancer. This CDR3 contains 17 residues. CDR1 KGHSH and CDR2 LQKENI come from the germline V gene. V was pared by 6 bases and J by 0 bases, with 14 bases of the junction left unmatched. Using immunoSEQ multiplex PCR, the repertoire was profiled, and TCRdb retains in-frame clones only, with some absent. The sample consists of approximately 35,000 clones, roughly 90% of them appearing once. Sample: peripheral blood, taken after neoadjuvant nivolumab, alone or with ipilimumab, at or shortly before surgery. This receptor was identified in an adult with non-small cell lung cancer. The chain carries TRBV18 and TRBJ2-7; 7 positions agree with TRBD2. The CDR3 region is CASSPLKGGGHSYEQYF. The CDR3, as DNA: TGTGCCAGCTCCCCCCTCAAGGGCGGGGGTCACTCCTACGAGCAGTACTTC.